This TCR beta chain was sequenced during a study of blood T cell repertoires in COVID-19 (dated by TCRdb to 2019 to 2021). In the study overall: The collaborator samples originated in the United States, Italy and Spain and spanned the acute and convalescent phases of COVID-19. Nearly every sample came with metadata listing a de-identified subject ID, COVID-19 status, age in years and sex. The material from the prospective study consisted of cDNA or gDNA derived from T cells, B-cell-depleted T cells, or PBMCs. A freely available public database, intended as a resource for researchers studying the immune response to SARS-CoV-2, is where the repertoires were released. The samples were drawn from two sources: the first 160 participants of the ongoing ImmuneRACE study, and fewer than 1,500 subjects contributed by 6 global collaborators. Where HLA class I and class II types were available, the types were taken from metadata supplied by the sample provider, not from assay-based typing. Subjects who had been exposed to COVID-19, were actively infected with it, or had recovered from it provided the deeply sampled blood TCRbeta repertoires that made up the dataset. General conclusions and limits of the study: The quantity of clinical and demographic metadata differed by source and by participant and was supplied without curation.

TCRbeta CDR3 regions were amplified from genomic DNA by means of the immunoSEQ Assay, a bias-controlled multiplex PCR. Turning to the authors' computational methods: The number of nucleated cells in each sample was estimated from the amplification of reference gene primers within the assay. Sequence reads were collapsed and filtered to measure the absolute abundance of every unique TCRbeta CDR3 rearrangement. Productive Simpson clonality was computed per sample as the square root of Simpson's diversity index over productive rearrangements. This immuneACCESS table, as held by TCRdb, lists in-frame sequences with V and J called but not all clones. Of the missing ones, under half trace to an unresolved V gene in checked studies; the others have no known cause. Clone size and V and J calls were adopted from that table, with D and trimming inferred from the DNA. This sample has around 140,000 clones in its table, and approximately 88% of those were observed once. The ten biggest clones cover about 9.3% of the sample.

Collaborating institutions collected whole blood in K2EDTA tubes following their own protocols. Collaborator samples were shipped for TCRbeta analysis as frozen whole blood, isolated PBMCs, or DNA extracted from either sample type. This clone appeared a single time. The antigen it recognizes is unknown. No qualities accompany the bases; no much larger clone lies one base away. Reading the germline V gene (reference sequence) gives CDR1 GTSNPN and CDR2 SVGIG. From its cysteine to its phenylalanine, the CDR3 spans 13 amino acids. This entry keeps only the CDR3 DNA: 39 bases, framed from base 1. The germline ends are 6 bases apart after V is trimmed by 3 bases and J by 0 bases.

This sequence was found in a man aged 45-60 years with acute or convalescent COVID-19. The sample was peripheral blood. The chain joins TRBV30 to TRBJ1-3; the D gene assignment is ambiguous. The CDR3 corresponds to CAWRDNSGNTIYF. The sequence in DNA is TGTGCCTGGAGAGACAACTCTGGAAACACCATATATTTT. Full variable domain (CDR3 extended with the reference TRBV30 and TRBJ1-3 proteins): SQTIHQWPATLVQPVGSPLSLECTVEGTSNPNLYWYRQAAGRGLQLLFYSVGIGQISSEVPQNLSASRPQDRQFILSSKKLLLSDSGFYLCAWRDNSGNTIYFGEGSWLTVV.